The clone carrying this TCR beta chain was found a few times. TCRdb used MiXCR to reprocess the RT-PCR reads, holding one entry per CDR3 protein. The table has 70,000 to 100,000 distinct CDR3 sequences, 4.5% to 5% seen once. The CDR3 sequence is 16 residues long. V lost 0 bases and J lost 7, with 13 bases in between. Germline lookup yields CDR1 LNHDA and CDR2 SQIVND (reference sequence). These data belong to a study of patients and donors after allogeneic stem cell transplantation. This rearrangement joins TRBV19 to TRBJ1-6; tentative D call: TRBD1 (5 bases). This receptor was obtained from a human donor who was either an allogeneic HSCT recipient or a stem cell or donor lymphocyte infusion donor (not recorded which). It is not recorded whose cells these are; they may come from a transplant donor. Sequenced sample: blood, either unsorted or a sorted T cell fraction (not recorded which). The CDR3 here is CASSIDRGTDNSPLHF. The DNA of the CDR3 is TGTGCCAGTAGTATAGATCGGGGGACGGACAATTCACCCCTCCACTTT. The full variable domain, completed using reference TRBV19 and TRBJ1-6, is DGGITQSPKYLFRKEGQNVTLSCEQNLNHDAMYWYRQDPGQGLRLIYYSQIVNDFQKGDIAEGYSVSREKKESFPLTVTSAQKNPTAFYLCASSIDRGTDNSPLHFGNGTRLTVT.